The 16 T cell receptor beta chains presented below share a single source sample, sequenced in a study of cytomegalovirus exposure and HLA in healthy donors. The PCR used 60 Vbeta and 13 Jbeta primers. TCRdb's copy holds only in-frame clones and misses some; the assay was immunoSEQ multiplex PCR. This sample's clone table lists 150,000 to 200,000 clones. The source material was PBMCs. The origin of the receptors is a boy under 18 in good health and CMV-seronegative.

This chain links TRBV9 with TRBJ1-2, with D possibly being TRBD1 (5 bases). The CDR3 totals 15 residues. Between the trimmed V and J ends, which lost 3 bases and 6 bases, there was a span of 18 bases. Germline assignment: CDR1 SGDLS and CDR2 YYNGEE. CDR3: CASSDGAGVLHGYTF. DNA for the CDR3: TGTGCCAGCAGCGACGGGGCGGGGGTTTTGCATGGCTACACCTTC.

This sequence joins TRBV4-2 and TRBJ2-1, with a tentative D call TRBD1 (6 bases). Trimming pared 1 base from V and 10 bases from J, leaving 20 bases between. The CDR3 runs 16 residues. The germline CDR1 and CDR2 sequences are LGHNA and YNFKEQ. The DNA of the CDR3 is TGTGCCAGCAGCCAAGCTTCAGGGGTGGGGAATCGCGAGCAGTTCTTC. Encoded protein: CASSQASGVGNREQFF.

The gene calls are TRBV28 and TRBJ1-2; 10 nucleotides agree with TRBD1. Germline CDR1 and CDR2: MDHEN and SYDVKM. This CDR3 contains 15 residues. The V segment lost 5 bases and the J segment 5 bases; nucleotides outside the gene matches: 8. The CDR3 sequence: CASSTPRTGGYGYTF. The DNA of the CDR3 is TGTGCCAGCAGTACCCCTCGGACAGGGGGATATGGCTACACCTTC.

For the CDR3, the DNA is TGTGCCAGCAGCCCGCTGGGGAGGAGCTCTGGAAACACCATATATTTT. It specifies CASSPLGRSSGNTIYF. The chain couples TRBV7-7 to TRBJ1-3; no reliable D call. CDR3 length: 16 residues. V lost 5 bases, J lost 0 bases, and 14 bases lay in between. Germline CDR1 reads SSHAT; CDR2 reads FNYEAQ (reference sequence).

The rearrangement uses TRBV2 and TRBJ1-5, with D unclear. The CDR3 runs to 13 residues. CDR1 is SNHLY and CDR2 is FYNNEI in the germline V gene. V shed 6 bases and J shed 5 bases, with 11 bases lying between them. For the CDR3, the DNA is TGTGCCAGCAGAGCGGACGGAGATCAGCCCCAGCATTTT. Protein product: CASRADGDQPQHF. The full variable domain, with the rest looked up from reference TRBV2 and TRBJ1-5, is EPEVTQTPSHQVTQMGQEVILRCVPISNHLYFYWYRQILGQKVEFLVSFYNNEISEKSEIFDDQFSVERPDGSNFTLKIRSTKLEDSAMYFCASRADGDQPQHFGDGTRLSIL.

The genes are TRBV19 and TRBJ1-2; 7 bases are a match to TRBD1. Germline CDR1 and CDR2: LNHDA and SQIVND (reference sequence). V lost 8 bases to trimming and J lost 3 bases; unmatched junction nucleotides: 15. The CDR3 totals 16 residues. In DNA, the CDR3 is TGTGCCAGTGGGTCCCCCGGGACAGCCCCAGACTATGGCTACACCTTC. It translates to CASGSPGTAPDYGYTF.

The genes are TRBV6-4 and TRBJ2-1, with TRBD2 matching 8 bases. Per germline, CDR1 MRHNA and CDR2 SNTAGT. The CDR3 covers 15 residues. Trimming took 0 bases from V and 7 from J; bases not matched to a gene: 5. CDR3 nucleotide sequence: TGTGCCAGCAGTGACTCGCATAGCGGGGTAAATGAGCAGTTCTTC. Residues: CASSDSHSGVNEQFF.

V gene TRBV19 combines with J gene TRBJ2-2, with 7 bases fitting TRBD1. V shed 4 bases, J shed 7 bases, and the junction held 12 bases outside the gene matches. Germline CDR1 and CDR2: LNHDA and SQIVND (reference sequence). This CDR3 is 16 amino acids long. The CDR3 nucleotides read TGTGCCAGTAGTAGACTACCGAGGGGGCTTGACGGGGAGCTGTTTTTT. Encoded protein: CASSRLPRGLDGELFF.

The chain employs TRBV30 and TRBJ1-6; the D is unclear. Trimming stripped 0 bases from V and 6 bases from J, with 9 bases between. The CDR3 length is 14 residues. Germline loops: CDR1 GTSNPN, CDR2 SVGIG (reference sequence). The CDR3 DNA follows: TGTGCCTGGAGTGTTGAGCTGAGTAATTCACCCCTCCACTTT. Its protein product is CAWSVELSNSPLHF. Filled out from reference TRBV30 and TRBJ1-6, the complete variable domain reads SQTIHQWPATLVQPVGSPLSLECTVEGTSNPNLYWYRQAAGRGLQLLFYSVGIGQISSEVPQNLSASRPQDRQFILSSKKLLLSDSGFYLCAWSVELSNSPLHFGNGTRLTVT.

CDR3 region: CASASGGADTQYF. As DNA, the CDR3 is TGCGCCAGCGCTAGCGGGGGGGCAGATACGCAGTATTTT. The chain joins TRBV5-1 to TRBJ2-3; TRBD2 aligns across 12 bases. In germline, CDR1 is SGHRS, CDR2 YFSETQ. The CDR3 is 13 residues long. V was pared by 7 bases and J by 4 bases, with 1 base of the junction left unmatched.

The rearrangement joins TRBV6-5 to TRBJ2-5, with D possibly being TRBD2 (6 bases). The J call may not be correct, given that the DNA end is closer to TRBJ2-7. This CDR3 is 15 amino acids long. The germline V gene has CDR1 MNHEY and CDR2 SVGAGI. The CDR3 sequence: CASSYSPSGVDEQYF. The CDR3 nucleotides are TGTGCCAGCAGTTACTCCCCGTCGGGGGTCGACGAGCAGTACTTC.

V usage is TRBV12-5 and J usage is TRBJ2-1, with 9 nucleotides matching TRBD2. This CDR3 spans 15 amino acids. Germline trimming cut 1 base from V and 8 bases from J; bases unmatched to any gene: 6. The germline V gene encodes CDR1 LGHNT and CDR2 FRNRAP. CDR3 amino acids: CASGLDWRGGYEQFF. The CDR3 bases are TGTGCTAGTGGTTTGGACTGGCGGGGGGGCTATGAGCAGTTCTTC.

This chain joins TRBV9 and TRBJ1-2; TRBD1 aligns across 10 bases. This CDR3 region has 15 residues. Germline lookup yields CDR1 SGDLS and CDR2 YYNGEE. Trimming took 3 bases from V and 5 from J; bases not matched to a gene: 7. The CDR3 DNA reads TGTGCCAGCAGCGCGCTTCGGACAGGGGGTTATGGCTACACCTTC. Amino acids: CASSALRTGGYGYTF.

The chain joins TRBV15 to TRBJ2-5, with D perhaps matching TRBD2 (6 bases). The closer fit of TRBJ2-7 to the DNA end suggests the J call may be wrong. Germline CDR1 LNHNV, CDR2 YYDKDF (reference sequence). This CDR3 region has 13 residues. The DNA for the CDR3 is TGTGCCACCAGCAGGGGACTTACCTACGAGCAGTACTTC. As protein: CATSRGLTYEQYF.

The J gene is TRBJ2-7, the V gene TRBV5-4; 8 bases are shared with TRBD2. Germline assignment: CDR1 SGHNT and CDR2 YYREEE (reference sequence). The CDR3 sequence is 16 residues long. V lost 0 bases to trimming and J lost 4 bases; unmatched junction nucleotides: 9. The CDR3 DNA follows: TGTGCCAGCAGCTTGGAACTCGGGGGGGCGAAATACGAGCAGTACTTC. Encoded protein: CASSLELGGAKYEQYF.

CDR3 in DNA: TGTGCCAGCAGCTCTACAGGACGTACTCCCTACGAGCAGTACTTC. Protein sequence: CASSSTGRTPYEQYF. The rearrangement uses TRBV5-6 and TRBJ2-7, with a possible D match to TRBD1 (5 bases). The V gene lost 3 bases and the J gene lost 2 bases, with 15 bases spanning the gap. In germline, CDR1 is SGHDT, CDR2 YYEEEE. The CDR3 is 15 amino acids.